These 14 T cell receptor beta chains came from one sample sequenced in a study of CD4+ T cells in melanoma. Sequenced by immunoSEQ multiplex PCR; TCRdb stores in-frame clones only, minus some. The sample shows tens of thousands of clones, over 60% of them seen only once. Sequenced input: tumor tissue. The receptor source for this set is a human donor with melanoma.

Many counts were recorded for this clone. The chain links TRBV5-1 to TRBJ2-7, with TRBD2 matching 8 bases. The CDR3 consists of 15 residues. CDR1 SGHRS and CDR2 YFSETQ come from the germline V gene. V dropped 4 bases and J dropped 7; count of bases not matched to a gene: 13. The CDR3 coding sequence is TGCGCCAGCAGCCTGACTAGCGTCTCCCTGGGTGAGCAGTACTTC. This sequence encodes CASSLTSVSLGEQYF.

This clone has a count of ten or more. The chain joins TRBV5-1 to TRBJ2-2; 12 bases fit TRBD1. The germline V gene has CDR1 SGHRS and CDR2 YFSETQ. J lost 5 bases, V lost 2 bases, and 10 bases had no gene match. This CDR3 comprises 18 residues. The CDR3 here is CASSFQSGTGGRTGELFF. CDR3 coding DNA: TGCGCCAGCAGCTTTCAGTCCGGGACAGGGGGCAGGACCGGGGAGCTGTTTTTT.

This clone has more than one count but fewer than ten. The rearrangement links TRBV6-5 to TRBJ1-5, with no clear D. The CDR3 has 13 residues. V lost 5 bases and J 4 bases, leaving 9 bases between the germline ends. Germline CDR1 and CDR2: MNHEY and SVGAGI. The CDR3 is CASSRTENQPQHF. The CDR3 nucleotides read TGTGCCAGCAGTAGGACCGAGAATCAGCCCCAGCATTTT.

In its sample, this clone was seen a few times. V is TRBV5-1 and J is TRBJ2-1; the match to TRBD1 covers 9 bases. CDR1 and CDR2 (germline): SGHRS, YFSETQ. Unmatched junction bases numbered 7, after V lost 4 bases and J lost 2 bases. The CDR3 loop spans 16 amino acids. The CDR3 sequence is CASSRTGVRAYNEQFF. As DNA, the CDR3 is TGCGCCAGCAGCAGGACAGGGGTACGGGCCTACAATGAGCAGTTCTTC.

This chain uses TRBV28 with TRBJ2-5; TRBD2 matches at 7 bases. The ends lost 3 bases at V and 1 base at J; junction bases unmatched: 2. The CDR3 has 14 amino acids. Germline CDR1 reads MDHEN; CDR2 reads SYDVKM. The CDR3 coding sequence is TGTGCCAGCAGTTTTGCGGGGGTCCAAGAGACCCAGTACTTC. Translated, it gives CASSFAGVQETQYF.

This chain links TRBV7-2 with TRBJ2-7; TRBD1 matches 9 bases. Germline CDR1 reads SGHTA; CDR2 reads FQGNSA. This CDR3 comprises 15 residues. Losses at the gene ends were 4 bases for V and 3 bases for J; bases not matched to a gene: 7. The CDR3: CASSSGQGLNYEQYF. CDR3 nucleotide sequence: TGTGCCAGCAGCTCGGGACAGGGTCTTAACTACGAGCAGTACTTC.

The V gene is TRBV2, the J gene TRBJ1-2; D not resolved. Looked up from germline, CDR1 is SNHLY and CDR2 is FYNNEI. CDR3 length: 14 residues. V lost 1 base, J lost 5 bases, and 11 bases lay in between. The CDR3 region is CASSEGQSLYGYTF. As DNA, the CDR3 is TGTGCCAGCAGTGAAGGGCAGTCTCTTTATGGCTACACCTTC.

The gene calls are TRBV9 and TRBJ2-1, with 13 bases aligning to TRBD2. V dropped 4 bases and J dropped 6; count of bases not matched to a gene: 4. From germline, CDR1 is SGDLS and CDR2 YYNGEE. The CDR3 has 15 residues. This chain's CDR3 is CASSPLAGGPNEQFF. CDR3 in DNA: TGTGCCAGCAGCCCACTAGCGGGGGGGCCCAATGAGCAGTTCTTC.

This chain connects TRBV19 to TRBJ1-5; D unclear. Germline CDR1 and CDR2: LNHDA and SQIVND (reference sequence). The CDR3 is made up of 14 amino acids. Trimming left V 5 bases short and J 1 base short, with 9 bases between. This CDR3 is CASSSDFSNQPQHF. The CDR3 DNA follows: TGTGCCAGTAGTTCTGATTTCAGCAATCAGCCCCAGCATTTT.

The genes are TRBV6-1 and TRBJ2-3; no definite D call. Germline V gene lookup returns CDR1 MNHNS and CDR2 SASEGT. The germline V and J ends were trimmed by 2 bases and 3 bases, with 12 bases remaining between them. The CDR3 runs 15 residues. CDR3 residues: CASSELSMGTDTQYF. In DNA form, the CDR3 reads TGTGCCAGCAGTGAATTATCTATGGGGACAGATACGCAGTATTTT.

V usage is TRBV29-1 and J usage is TRBJ2-1, with 10 bases identical to TRBD2. V shed 7 bases and J 7 bases; nucleotides not matched to a gene: 7. The CDR3 is 13 residues long. The germline V gene has CDR1 SQVTM and CDR2 ANQGSEA. CDR3 DNA: TGCAGCGGAGAGACTAGCGGGTCTAATGAGCAGTTCTTC. Translating gives CSGETSGSNEQFF.

For this clone: A read error may account for a junction end that differs from germline. The chain is built from TRBV4-1 and TRBJ2-7; no reliable D call. CDR3 length: 13 residues. Per the germline V gene, CDR1 is MGHRA and CDR2 is YSYEKL. In DNA form, the CDR3 reads TGTGCCAGCAGCCAAGATAGGGACTACGAGCAGTACTTC. Its translation: CASSQDRDYEQYF.

The V gene is TRBV5-1, the J gene TRBJ1-2; D possibly corresponds to TRBD1 (5 bases). Between the trimmed V and J ends, which lost 7 bases and 6 bases, there was a span of 13 bases. Germline assignment: CDR1 SGHRS and CDR2 YFSETQ. This CDR3 comprises 12 residues. CDR3 in amino acids: CASFEGRNGYTF. CDR3 bases: TGCGCCAGCTTCGAGGGGCGGAATGGCTACACCTTC.

V gene TRBV4-1 combines with J gene TRBJ2-7; no clear D gene. The V and J ends lost 2 bases and 2 bases respectively, with 13 bases between them. There are 15 residues in the CDR3. Germline V gene data show CDR1 as MGHRA and CDR2 as YSYEKL. CDR3 in amino acids: CASSQSAGRAYEQYF. The CDR3 coding sequence is TGCGCCAGCAGCCAAAGCGCAGGACGAGCCTACGAGCAGTACTTC.